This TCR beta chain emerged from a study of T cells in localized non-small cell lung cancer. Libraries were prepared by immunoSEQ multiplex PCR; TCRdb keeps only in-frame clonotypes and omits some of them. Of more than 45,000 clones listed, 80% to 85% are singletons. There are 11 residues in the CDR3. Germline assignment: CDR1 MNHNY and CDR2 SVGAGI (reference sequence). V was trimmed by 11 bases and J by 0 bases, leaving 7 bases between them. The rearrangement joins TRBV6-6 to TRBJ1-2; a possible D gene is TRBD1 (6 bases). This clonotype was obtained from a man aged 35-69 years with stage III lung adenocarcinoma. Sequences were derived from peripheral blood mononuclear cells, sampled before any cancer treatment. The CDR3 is CAWDTNYGYTF. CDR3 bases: TGTGCCTGGGACACTAACTATGGCTACACCTTC.